The present TCR beta chain was sequenced within a study of Tregs in tolerant kidney transplant recipients. Unstimulated Tregs (CD4+CD25+CD127-) and CD4+CD25- non-Tregs were sorted from PBMCs. The CDR3 consists of 16 residues. Germline V gives CDR1 KGHSH, CDR2 LQKENI. With 5 bases removed from V and 4 bases from J, the gap between germline ends came to 15 bases. Study findings and constraints: Few patients were studied, so findings need validation in larger groups. Tregs expanded with activated donor B cells seemed most donor-specific.

Comments on this clone: The antigen is not known.

The table came from immunoSEQ multiplex PCR; TCRdb's copy has only in-frame clones and leaves some out. In the table there are about 73,000 clones, nearly 98% of which are singletons. The chain joins TRBV18 to TRBJ2-6; maybe TRBD1 (5 bases). This clonotype originated in a human donor who received a combined kidney and bone marrow transplant. The sequences come from CD4+ T cells from blood, collected before the transplant. The CDR3 here is CASSSDISMGANVLTF. The DNA for the CDR3 is TGTGCCAGCTCATCGGACATATCCATGGGGGCCAACGTCCTGACTTTC. Complete variable domain (other parts from reference TRBV18 and TRBJ2-6): NAGVMQNPRHLVRRRGQEARLRCSPMKGHSHVYWYRQLPEEGLKFMVYLQKENIIDESGMPKERFSAEFPKEGPSILRIQQVVRGDSAAYFCASSSDISMGANVLTFGAGSRLTVL.